The sequence of this T cell receptor (beta chain) was determined in a study of T cell responses to AZD1222 COVID-19 vaccine. The study, taken as a whole, reports: After the peak T cell response, and only then, were repertoires sampled. The donor group comprised mostly white British people and more females; the analysis possibly underestimated clonal diversity.

Data came from immunoSEQ multiplex PCR; TCRdb stores just in-frame clones and leaves some out. The sample lists some 180,000 clones; just under 95% were seen once. Notes on this clone: What it binds is unknown.

The CDR3 consists of 16 residues. Germline CDR1 reads MGHRA; CDR2 reads YSYEKL. Trimming took 0 bases from V and 6 from J; bases not matched to a gene: 5. Material: peripheral blood, obtained on day 0 of AZD1222 vaccination. This sequence was found in an adult in good health. The chain couples TRBV4-1 to TRBJ2-1; 10 nucleotides line up with TRBD2. In DNA, the CDR3 is TGCGCCAGCAGCCAAGATGAGTCTAGCGGGGGCAATGAGCAGTTCTTC. Protein sequence: CASSQDESSGGNEQFF.